A selection of T cell receptor beta chains follows, all from one sample in a study of cytomegalovirus exposure and HLA in healthy donors. Assay: immunoSEQ multiplex PCR; the TCRdb copy retains only in-frame clones and omits some. The sample features around 76,000 clones, with over 1.2% in its top ten. Sequencing was done on a sample of PBMCs. These receptors came from a woman aged 55-70 years in good health and CMV-seronegative. The CDR3 runs from the conserved cysteine through the conserved F or W. The order of the fields is D gene, V gene, J gene, CDR3 protein, CDR3 DNA. The D gene is left open where the match is weak.

D gene: .
V gene: TRBV29-1
J gene: TRBJ2-5
CDR3 protein: CSVFQRETQYF
CDR3 DNA: TGCAGCGTTTTTCAGAGGGAGACCCAGTACTTC

D gene: .
V gene: TRBV2
J gene: TRBJ2-7
CDR3 protein: CASKGDIYEQYF
CDR3 DNA: TGTGCCAGCAAAGGGGACATCTACGAGCAGTACTTC

D gene: TRBD2
V gene: TRBV11-2
J gene: TRBJ2-7
CDR3 protein: CASSLIAGVGGYEQYF
CDR3 DNA: TGTGCCAGCAGCTTAATAGCGGGAGTAGGTGGCTACGAGCAGTACTTC

D gene: TRBD1
V gene: TRBV27
J gene: TRBJ2-6
CDR3 protein: CASSTAEGARLSGANVLTF
CDR3 DNA: TGTGCCAGCAGTACGGCCGAGGGGGCTCGGCTCTCTGGGGCCAACGTCCTGACTTTC

D gene: .
V gene: TRBV9
J gene: TRBJ2-2
CDR3 protein: CASSALLDTGELFF
CDR3 DNA: TGTGCCAGCAGCGCGCTACTAGACACCGGGGAGCTGTTTTTT

D gene: .
V gene: TRBV5-4
J gene: TRBJ1-1
CDR3 protein: CASSLVEERKAFF
CDR3 DNA: TGTGCCAGCAGCTTGGTCGAGGAGAGAAAAGCTTTCTTT

D gene: TRBD1
V gene: TRBV5-1
J gene: TRBJ2-2
CDR3 protein: CASRAIIKGTDNTGELFF
CDR3 DNA: TGCGCCAGCAGGGCGATCATCAAAGGGACAGATAACACCGGGGAGCTGTTTTTT

D gene: .
V gene: TRBV19
J gene: TRBJ1-1
CDR3 protein: CASSPGQKAFF
CDR3 DNA: TGTGCCAGTAGTCCAGGACAGAAAGCTTTCTTT

D gene: TRBD1
V gene: TRBV10-1
J gene: TRBJ2-7
CDR3 protein: CASSESGQDPYEQYF
CDR3 DNA: TGCGCCAGCAGTGAGTCGGGACAGGACCCCTACGAGCAGTACTTC

D gene: .
V gene: TRBV10-3
J gene: TRBJ1-1
CDR3 protein: CAISESPGANTEAFF
CDR3 DNA: TGTGCCATCAGTGAGTCGCCAGGGGCGAACACTGAAGCTTTCTTT

D gene: TRBD1
V gene: TRBV5-1
J gene: TRBJ1-1
CDR3 protein: CASSLQGAQTEAFF
CDR3 DNA: TGCGCCAGCAGCTTGCAGGGGGCGCAGACTGAAGCTTTCTTT

D gene: TRBD1
V gene: TRBV7-9
J gene: TRBJ2-1
CDR3 protein: CASSLTTGGNEQFF
CDR3 DNA: TGTGCCAGCAGCTTAACGACAGGGGGGAATGAGCAGTTCTTC

D gene: .
V gene: TRBV7-3
J gene: TRBJ1-3
CDR3 protein: CASSPLTRAAGNTIYF
CDR3 DNA: TGTGCCAGCAGCCCCCTCACGAGGGCGGCGGGAAACACCATATATTTT

D gene: .
V gene: TRBV19
J gene: TRBJ2-5
CDR3 protein: CASSMKGGGEETQYF
CDR3 DNA: TGTGCCAGTAGTATGAAGGGAGGAGGCGAAGAGACCCAGTACTTC

D gene: .
V gene: TRBV29-1
J gene: TRBJ2-2
CDR3 protein: CSVGSSTFSDRTGELFF
CDR3 DNA: TGCAGCGTTGGTAGCAGTACGTTTTCCGATAGGACCGGGGAGCTGTTTTTT

D gene: TRBD2
V gene: TRBV6-5
J gene: TRBJ2-2
CDR3 protein: CASSYGLAGGTGELFF
CDR3 DNA: TGTGCCAGCAGTTACGGGCTGGCGGGAGGGACCGGGGAGCTGTTTTTT

D gene: TRBD2
V gene: TRBV6-4
J gene: TRBJ2-5
CDR3 protein: CASSASGGGQETQYF
CDR3 DNA: TGTGCCAGCAGTGCATCGGGGGGGGGCCAAGAGACCCAGTACTTC

D gene: TRBD2
V gene: TRBV19
J gene: TRBJ2-1
CDR3 protein: CASSIRLAGGGQFF
CDR3 DNA: TGTGCCAGTAGTATTAGACTAGCGGGAGGGGGGCAGTTCTTC

D gene: TRBD1
V gene: TRBV19
J gene: TRBJ1-5
CDR3 protein: CASSEETGIGQPQHF
CDR3 DNA: TGTGCCAGTAGTGAAGAGACAGGGATTGGTCAGCCCCAGCATTTT

D gene: TRBD1
V gene: TRBV13
J gene: TRBJ2-7
CDR3 protein: CASSMGQGRYEQYF
CDR3 DNA: TGTGCCAGCAGCATGGGACAGGGTCGCTACGAGCAGTACTTC

D gene: TRBD2
V gene: TRBV28
J gene: TRBJ2-1
CDR3 protein: CASSLSGNTYNEQFF
CDR3 DNA: TGTGCCAGCAGCCTTAGCGGGAACACCTACAATGAGCAGTTCTTC

D gene: .
V gene: TRBV6-1
J gene: TRBJ2-7
CDR3 protein: CASSEVAGTYEQYF
CDR3 DNA: TGTGCCAGCAGTGAAGTGGCAGGAACCTACGAGCAGTACTTC

D gene: .
V gene: TRBV19
J gene: TRBJ2-2
CDR3 protein: CASRTTVSPGELFF
CDR3 DNA: TGTGCCAGTAGGACGACAGTCAGTCCCGGGGAGCTGTTTTTT

D gene: .
V gene: TRBV11-1
J gene: TRBJ2-1
CDR3 protein: CASSLSRGDEQFF
CDR3 DNA: TGTGCCAGCAGCTTATCCCGCGGGGATGAGCAGTTCTTC

D gene: .
V gene: TRBV18
J gene: TRBJ1-1
CDR3 protein: CASSPEPGNTEAFF
CDR3 DNA: TGTGCCAGCTCACCGGAGCCGGGGAACACTGAAGCTTTCTTT

D gene: .
V gene: TRBV7-3
J gene: TRBJ2-5
CDR3 protein: CASSLTFTFQETQYF
CDR3 DNA: TGTGCCAGCAGCTTAACGTTCACTTTCCAAGAGACCCAGTACTTC

D gene: .
V gene: TRBV19
J gene: TRBJ2-3
CDR3 protein: CASSRVAGSTDTQYF
CDR3 DNA: TGTGCCAGTAGTCGGGTGGCGGGAAGCACAGATACGCAGTATTTT

D gene: TRBD1
V gene: TRBV7-6
J gene: TRBJ2-3
CDR3 protein: CASSPGQGVASWADTQYF
CDR3 DNA: TGTGCCAGCAGCCCCGGACAGGGAGTAGCATCATGGGCAGATACGCAGTATTTT

D gene: .
V gene: TRBV6-1
J gene: TRBJ1-2
CDR3 protein: CASSPGYDYGYTF
CDR3 DNA: TGTGCCAGCAGTCCAGGGTATGACTATGGCTACACCTTC

D gene: .
V gene: TRBV5-1
J gene: TRBJ2-7
CDR3 protein: CASSLDPGIYEQYF
CDR3 DNA: TGCGCCAGCAGCTTGGATCCAGGGATCTACGAGCAGTACTTC

D gene: TRBD2
V gene: TRBV6-1
J gene: TRBJ2-1
CDR3 protein: CASRELAGAYNEQFF
CDR3 DNA: TGTGCCAGCAGGGAACTAGCGGGCGCGTACAATGAGCAGTTCTTC

D gene: .
V gene: TRBV19
J gene: TRBJ1-2
CDR3 protein: CANSTGVYGYTF
CDR3 DNA: TGTGCCAACTCCACCGGGGTCTATGGCTACACCTTC

D gene: TRBD1
V gene: TRBV7-8
J gene: TRBJ1-1
CDR3 protein: CASSEGALNTEAFF
CDR3 DNA: TGTGCCAGCAGCGAGGGGGCTTTGAACACTGAAGCTTTCTTT

D gene: .
V gene: TRBV28
J gene: TRBJ1-1
CDR3 protein: CASSPTGLNTEAFF
CDR3 DNA: TGTGCCAGCAGCCCAACAGGACTGAACACTGAAGCTTTCTTT

D gene: TRBD1
V gene: TRBV19
J gene: TRBJ1-6
CDR3 protein: CASTGTGVGSSPLHF
CDR3 DNA: TGTGCCAGTACCGGGACAGGGGTGGGAAGTTCACCCCTCCACTTT

D gene: TRBD2
V gene: TRBV10-1
J gene: TRBJ2-1
CDR3 protein: CASSDSAGTSPYNEQFF
CDR3 DNA: TGCGCCAGCAGTGACTCGGCCGGGACTAGTCCCTACAATGAGCAGTTCTTC

D gene: .
V gene: TRBV10-3
J gene: TRBJ2-1
CDR3 protein: CAISAGTSYNEQFF
CDR3 DNA: TGTGCCATCAGCGCCGGGACATCTTACAATGAGCAGTTCTTC

D gene: .
V gene: TRBV19
J gene: TRBJ1-1
CDR3 protein: CASKAAGFGYTEAFF
CDR3 DNA: TGTGCCAGTAAGGCGGCAGGGTTCGGTTACACTGAAGCTTTCTTT

D gene: .
V gene: TRBV28
J gene: TRBJ1-2
CDR3 protein: CASRGGFSPGYTF
CDR3 DNA: TGTGCCAGCAGGGGGGGATTCAGCCCTGGCTACACCTTC

D gene: TRBD2
V gene: TRBV7-2
J gene: TRBJ2-7
CDR3 protein: CASSPSLAGGFEQYF
CDR3 DNA: TGTGCCAGCAGCCCCTCCCTAGCGGGAGGATTCGAGCAGTACTTC

D gene: .
V gene: TRBV9
J gene: TRBJ2-7
CDR3 protein: CASSVGLEVWEQYF
CDR3 DNA: TGTGCCAGCAGCGTAGGGCTGGAGGTCTGGGAGCAGTACTTC